This paragraph covers one T cell receptor beta chain sequence. The sample originates from a study of blood T cell repertoires in COVID-19. Measured with immunoSEQ multiplex PCR; TCRdb has only the in-frame clones, and not every one. The sample yields some 240,000 clones, approximately 86% seen once. This CDR3 is 14 amino acids long. CDR1 is LGHDT and CDR2 is YNNKEL in the germline V gene (reference sequence). V was shortened by 4 bases and J by 6 bases, with 16 bases between the two germline ends. V gene TRBV3-1 (or the pseudogene TRBV3-2) combines with J gene TRBJ2-7, with D unresolved. The sequenced sample was PBMCs or T cells enriched from blood (not recorded which). This TCR was recovered from a woman between 40 and 55 years old with acute COVID-19. This CDR3 is CASSRIDAKSEQYF. The DNA of the CDR3 is TGTGCCAGCAGCCGAATTGATGCTAAGAGCGAGCAGTACTTC.